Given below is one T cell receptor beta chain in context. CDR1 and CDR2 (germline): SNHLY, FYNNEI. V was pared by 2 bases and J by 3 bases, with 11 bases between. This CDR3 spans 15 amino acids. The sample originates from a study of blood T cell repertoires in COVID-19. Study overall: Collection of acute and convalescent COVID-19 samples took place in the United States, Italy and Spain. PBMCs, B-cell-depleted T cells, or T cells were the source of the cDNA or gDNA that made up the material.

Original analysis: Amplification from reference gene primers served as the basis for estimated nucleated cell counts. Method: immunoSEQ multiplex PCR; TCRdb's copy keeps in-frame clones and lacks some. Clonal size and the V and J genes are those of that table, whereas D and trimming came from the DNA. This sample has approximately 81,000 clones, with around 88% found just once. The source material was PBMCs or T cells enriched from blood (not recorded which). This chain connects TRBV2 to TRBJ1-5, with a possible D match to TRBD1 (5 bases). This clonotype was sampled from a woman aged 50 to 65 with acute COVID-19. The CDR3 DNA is TGTGCCAGCAGTGAAACAGGCAGAACCAATCAGCCCCAGCATTTT. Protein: CASSETGRTNQPQHF. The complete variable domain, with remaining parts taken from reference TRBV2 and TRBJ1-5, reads EPEVTQTPSHQVTQMGQEVILRCVPISNHLYFYWYRQILGQKVEFLVSFYNNEISEKSEIFDDQFSVERPDGSNFTLKIRSTKLEDSAMYFCASSETGRTNQPQHFGDGTRLSIL.